The 25 T cell receptor beta chains presented below share a single source sample, sequenced in a study of cytomegalovirus exposure and HLA in healthy donors (dated by TCRdb to about 2017). Libraries were constructed by the immunoSEQ multiplex PCR assay. For the multiplex PCR, a mixture combining 60 forward primers for TCR Vbeta segments and 13 reverse primers for TCR Jbeta segments was used. This is the immuneACCESS table as TCRdb keeps it, with only in-frame sequences that have V and J called. A part of the clones is gone; compared with another copy, unresolved V genes explain less than half, and the rest is unexplained. This sample comprises 90,000 to 110,000 clones, more than 60% of them detected only once. The ten largest clonotypes hold around 2.1% of the sample. Sequenced: PBMCs. Receptors originate from a man aged 30 to 39 in good health and CMV-seronegative.

This chain connects TRBV4-1 to TRBJ2-5; 10 bases fit TRBD1. Trimming removed 0 bases from V and 1 base from J; junction bases left unmatched: 5. Germline-derived CDR1 and CDR2 are MGHRA and YSYEKL. This CDR3 region has 17 residues. CDR3 bases: TGCGCCAGCAGCCAAGATCCGACAGGGGGCGGCCAAGAGACCCAGTACTTC. Its translation is CASSQDPTGGGQETQYF.

A remark on this clone: Other DNA variants within this sample encode the same CDR3. The chain combines TRBV30 with TRBJ2-5; the D gene is possibly TRBD1 (6 bases). Germline lookup yields CDR1 GTSNPN and CDR2 SVGIG (reference sequence). The CDR3 spans 13 residues. Trimming cost V 0 bases and J 4 bases, with 9 bases left between them. CDR3 nucleotides: TGTGCCTGGAGTGTACAGGGTGCAGAGACCCAGTACTTC. Translated, it gives CAWSVQGAETQYF.

The J gene is TRBJ2-1, the V gene TRBV5-1, with 11 bases fitting TRBD2. The CDR3 totals 14 residues. From germline, CDR1 is SGHRS and CDR2 YFSETQ. The trim removed 5 bases at V and 9 bases at J, leaving 7 bases unmatched. Written as DNA, the CDR3 is TGCGCCAGCAGTCTTGTCCTAGCGGGAGGTGAGCAGTTCTTC. This translates into CASSLVLAGGEQFF.

J is TRBJ2-2 and V is TRBV5-4, with 9 bases identical to TRBD2. This CDR3 contains 16 residues. CDR1 and CDR2 from the germline V gene are SGHNT and YYREEE (reference sequence). V trimming: 7 bases; J trimming: 2 bases; junction bases outside the gene matches: 9. CDR3 bases: TGTGCCAGCGGAAAGTCTAGCGGGGTAAACACCGGGGAGCTGTTTTTT. This gives the protein CASGKSSGVNTGELFF.

The rearrangement links TRBV5-4 to TRBJ1-5; TRBD1 matches at 10 bases. The trim removed 4 bases at V and 4 bases at J, leaving 2 bases unmatched. Germline V gives CDR1 SGHNT, CDR2 YYREEE (reference sequence). This CDR3 region has 14 residues. The CDR3 coding sequence is TGTGCCAGCAGCCTGGACAGGGGGAATCAGCCCCAGCATTTT. This codes for CASSLDRGNQPQHF.

V and J are TRBV19 and TRBJ1-5; D is uncertain. The CDR3 length is 15 residues. Trimming removed 7 bases at V and 3 bases at J, with 16 bases between. The V gene's germline CDR1 is LNHDA and CDR2 SQIVND (reference sequence). CDR3 bases: TGTGCCAGTAATTCACAGAGCCACCTCAATCAGCCCCAGCATTTT. It encodes CASNSQSHLNQPQHF.

This clone was counted between two and nine times. The gene calls are TRBV14 and TRBJ2-1; TRBD2 agrees at 8 bases. The CDR3 is 17 amino acids. Losses at the gene ends were 0 bases for V and 0 bases for J; bases not matched to a gene: 4. CDR1 SGHDN and CDR2 FVKESK come from the germline V gene. The CDR3 DNA follows: TGTGCCAGCAGCCAAGACCGGGGGGGCAACTCCTACAATGAGCAGTTCTTC. This gives the protein CASSQDRGGNSYNEQFF.

J is TRBJ1-1 and V is TRBV19; tentatively, D is TRBD1 (5 bases). Trimming stripped 9 bases from V and 4 bases from J, with 15 bases between. There are 13 residues in the CDR3. The germline CDR1 and CDR2 sequences are LNHDA and SQIVND (reference sequence). CDR3 DNA: TGTGCCAGCCGACGCGGGGGGGGCACTGAAGCTTTCTTT. It yields the protein CASRRGGGTEAFF. Drawing the rest from reference TRBV19 and TRBJ1-1, the complete variable domain is DGGITQSPKYLFRKEGQNVTLSCEQNLNHDAMYWYRQDPGQGLRLIYYSQIVNDFQKGDIAEGYSVSREKKESFPLTVTSAQKNPTAFYLCASRRGGGTEAFFGQGTRLTVV.

This clone showed up just once. The rearrangement uses TRBV10-3 and TRBJ2-5, with TRBD2 identical over 9 bases. Germline lookup yields CDR1 ENHRY and CDR2 SYGVKD. This CDR3 has 14 amino acids. V lost 6 bases to trimming and J lost 4 bases; unmatched junction nucleotides: 6. CDR3 nucleotide sequence: TGTGCCATCAGGGAGCGGGAGGTGGTAGAGACCCAGTACTTC. It is translated as CAIREREVVETQYF.

The rearrangement links TRBV4-3 to TRBJ1-6; no reliable D call. Germline lookup yields CDR1 LGHNA and CDR2 YSLEER. This CDR3 contains 18 residues. V dropped 0 bases and J dropped 8 bases, with 20 bases sitting between them. CDR3: CASSQEGPSVTRYSPLHF. In DNA, the CDR3 is TGCGCCAGCAGCCAAGAAGGTCCCTCTGTGACCAGGTATTCACCCCTCCACTTT.

The chain recombines TRBV5-4 with TRBJ2-5; D is perhaps TRBD1 (5 bases). The CDR3 spans 14 residues. Germline CDR1 and CDR2: SGHNT and YYREEE (reference sequence). The V end lost 0 bases, the J end lost 5 bases, and 11 bases lay between the germline ends. CDR3: CASSLEAGIETQYF. The CDR3 DNA sequence: TGTGCCAGCAGCTTGGAGGCAGGGATTGAGACCCAGTACTTC.

The chain links TRBV19 to TRBJ2-1; the match to TRBD1 covers 7 bases. V was pared by 4 bases and J by 11 bases, with 14 bases of the junction left unmatched. CDR1 is LNHDA and CDR2 is SQIVND in the germline V gene (reference sequence). The CDR3 covers 15 residues. CDR3 coding DNA: TGTGCCAGTAGTACCCGACAGGGCCTGGGGGTGAAGCAGTTCTTC. It codes for CASSTRQGLGVKQFF. Using reference TRBV19 and TRBJ2-1 for the parts outside the CDR3, the full variable domain is DGGITQSPKYLFRKEGQNVTLSCEQNLNHDAMYWYRQDPGQGLRLIYYSQIVNDFQKGDIAEGYSVSREKKESFPLTVTSAQKNPTAFYLCASSTRQGLGVKQFFGPGTRLTVL.

This clone was seen only a few times. This rearrangement joins TRBV6-1 to TRBJ2-1; TRBD2 might be the D (6 bases). The CDR3 has 12 amino acids. Germline CDR1 MNHNS, CDR2 SASEGT. Trimming left V 11 bases short and J 1 base short, with 9 bases between. In DNA, the CDR3 is TGTGCCGCGGGGTTGTCCTACAATGAGCAGTTCTTC. Encoded protein: CAAGLSYNEQFF.

This rearrangement joins TRBV28 to TRBJ2-7; 8 bases are shared with TRBD2. The CDR3 is 12 residues long. V trimming: 4 bases; J trimming: 7 bases; junction bases outside the gene matches: 3. Germline CDR1 MDHEN, CDR2 SYDVKM. This chain's CDR3 is CASSSGGEEQYF. The DNA of the CDR3 is TGTGCCAGCAGTTCGGGAGGGGAGGAGCAGTACTTC.

This clone has only a few counts. V usage is TRBV7-2 and J usage is TRBJ2-5; 8 bases fit TRBD1. The germline V gene encodes CDR1 SGHTA and CDR2 FQGNSA. The junction had 8 bases not matched to a gene; V was cut back by 1 base and J by 4 bases. The CDR3 contains 16 residues. This chain's CDR3 is CASSLVGTGGRETQYF. For the CDR3, the DNA is TGTGCCAGCAGCTTAGTCGGGACAGGAGGGAGAGAGACCCAGTACTTC. Looking up the rest from reference TRBV7-2 and TRBJ2-5 gives the full variable domain: GAGVSQSPSNKVTEKGKDVELRCDPISGHTALYWYRQSLGQGLEFLIYFQGNSAPDKSGLPSDRFSAERTGGSVSTLTIQRTQQEDSAVYLCASSLVGTGGRETQYFGPGTRLLVL.

CDR3 DNA: TGTGCCAGCAGCTATACCGGGACAGAGGTCTACGAGCAGTACTTC. Residues: CASSYTGTEVYEQYF. The genes are TRBV5-4 and TRBJ2-7, with 7 bases matching TRBD1. The V gene's germline CDR1 is SGHNT and CDR2 YYREEE (reference sequence). The junction had 9 bases not matched to a gene; V was cut back by 3 bases and J by 3 bases. The CDR3 totals 15 residues.

This clone has only one observation. CDR3 in amino acids: CASNSDTRMNTEAFF. CDR3 bases: TGTGCCAGCAACTCGGACACGAGAATGAACACTGAAGCTTTCTTT. The genes are TRBV5-6 and TRBJ1-1; D may be TRBD1 (5 bases). The germline CDR1 and CDR2 sequences are SGHDT and YYEEEE. Deletions cut 6 bases from V and 0 bases from J, with 15 bases between. The CDR3 length is 15 residues.

The gene calls are TRBV10-3 and TRBJ2-1; 10 nucleotides match TRBD1. With V trimmed by 7 bases and J by 8 bases, 11 bases remained unmatched. The CDR3 is 15 amino acids. The germline gives CDR1 ENHRY, CDR2 SYGVKD. CDR3 in amino acids: CAINPRQGALDEQFF. The CDR3 DNA reads TGTGCCATCAACCCACGACAGGGGGCTTTAGATGAGCAGTTCTTC.

The V and J genes are TRBV5-1 and TRBJ2-1; 9 positions match TRBD1. V lost 6 bases to trimming and J lost 6 bases; unmatched junction nucleotides: 10. Germline-derived CDR1 and CDR2 are SGHRS and YFSETQ. This CDR3 comprises 15 residues. The CDR3 spells CASNPGTGILNEQFF. As DNA, the CDR3 is TGCGCCAGCAACCCCGGGACAGGGATCCTCAATGAGCAGTTCTTC.

The chain joins TRBV7-6 to TRBJ2-3; 11 bases align to TRBD2. Looked up from germline, CDR1 is SGHVS and CDR2 is FNYEAQ. The CDR3 loop spans 17 amino acids. V lost 1 base and J lost 5; bases outside the gene matches: 8. The CDR3 protein is CASSLGTSGSFGDTQYF. Written as DNA, the CDR3 is TGTGCCAGCAGCTTAGGAACTAGCGGGAGTTTCGGAGATACGCAGTATTTT. Filled out from reference TRBV7-6 and TRBJ2-3, the complete variable domain reads GAGVSQSPRYKVTKRGQDVALRCDPISGHVSLYWYRQALGQGPEFLTYFNYEAQQDKSGLPNDRFSAERPEGSISTLTIQRTEQRDSAMYRCASSLGTSGSFGDTQYFGPGTRLTVL.

The genes are TRBV28 and TRBJ2-5; D is perhaps TRBD1 (6 bases). Trimming shortened V by 5 bases and J by 4 bases, and 8 bases separated the two germline ends. Per germline, CDR1 MDHEN and CDR2 SYDVKM. The CDR3 length is 12 residues. In nucleotides, the CDR3 is TGTGCCAGCAGTACAGGGCTAGAGACCCAGTACTTC. Protein sequence: CASSTGLETQYF.

The chain carries TRBV6-6 and TRBJ2-7; D might be TRBD1 (6 bases). Trimming stripped 6 bases from V and 0 bases from J, with 15 bases between. The CDR3 totals 15 residues. Looked up from germline, CDR1 is MNHNY and CDR2 is SVGAGI (reference sequence). The CDR3 sequence is CASSRGHSSSYEQYF. The CDR3 nucleotides read TGTGCCAGCAGCCGGGGACATTCGAGCTCCTACGAGCAGTACTTC.

This clone was recorded a few times. The chain is built from TRBV5-1 and TRBJ2-1; the D gene is possibly TRBD2 (6 bases). Trimming left V 0 bases short and J 3 bases short, with 10 bases between. This CDR3 has 15 amino acids. Per the germline V gene, CDR1 is SGHRS and CDR2 is YFSETQ. The CDR3 DNA reads as TGCGCCAGCAGCTTGGATGGCGGGAACTACAATGAGCAGTTCTTC. It codes for CASSLDGGNYNEQFF.

The chain joins TRBV7-9 to TRBJ2-5; 8 bases align to TRBD2. From germline, CDR1 is SEHNR and CDR2 FQNEAQ (reference sequence). The CDR3 extends over 12 amino acids. Unmatched junction bases numbered 4, after V lost 8 bases and J lost 5 bases. CDR3 coding DNA: TGTGCCAGCTGGGCTAGCGGGGAGACCCAGTACTTC. As protein: CASWASGETQYF. Drawing the rest from reference TRBV7-9 and TRBJ2-5, the complete variable domain is DTGVSQNPRHKITKRGQNVTFRCDPISEHNRLYWYRQTLGQGPEFLTYFQNEAQLEKSRLLSDRFSAERPKGSFSTLEIQRTEQGDSAMYLCASWASGETQYFGPGTRLLVL.

This clone appeared a few times. The chain employs TRBV10-3 and TRBJ2-5, with 7 bases that match TRBD1. From germline, CDR1 is ENHRY and CDR2 SYGVKD. The trim removed 0 bases at V and 2 bases at J, leaving 0 bases unmatched. The CDR3 runs to 14 residues. CDR3 region: CAISESGQQETQYF. CDR3 DNA: TGTGCCATCAGTGAGTCGGGACAGCAAGAGACCCAGTACTTC.